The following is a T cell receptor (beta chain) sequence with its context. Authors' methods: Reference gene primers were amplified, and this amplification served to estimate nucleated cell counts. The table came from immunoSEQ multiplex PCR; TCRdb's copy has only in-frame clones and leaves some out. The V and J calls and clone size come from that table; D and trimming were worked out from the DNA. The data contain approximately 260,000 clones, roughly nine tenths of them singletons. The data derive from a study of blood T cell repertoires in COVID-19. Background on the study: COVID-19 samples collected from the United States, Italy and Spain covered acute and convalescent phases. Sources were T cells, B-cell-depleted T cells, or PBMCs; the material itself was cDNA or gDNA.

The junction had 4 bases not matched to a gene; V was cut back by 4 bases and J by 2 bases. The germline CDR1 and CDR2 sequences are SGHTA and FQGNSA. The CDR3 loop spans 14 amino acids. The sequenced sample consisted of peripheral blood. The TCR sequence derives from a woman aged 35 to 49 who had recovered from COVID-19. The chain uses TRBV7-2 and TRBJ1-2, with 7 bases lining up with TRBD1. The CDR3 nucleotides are TGTGCCAGCAGCTCCTCGACAGGGAACTATGGCTACACCTTC. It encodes CASSSSTGNYGYTF.